Listed here are 20 T cell receptor beta chains from one sample, sequenced in a study of T cells after posttransplantation cyclophosphamide. The table came from immunoSEQ multiplex PCR; TCRdb's copy has only in-frame clones and leaves some out. The sample has 10,000 to 15,000 clones, around 81% seen once. Sampled 1 year posttransplant, controls received myeloablative marrow transplants, methotrexate and a calcineurin inhibitor. Sequencing was performed on PBMCs, taken more than 350 days after allogeneic stem cell transplant with calcineurin inhibitor and methotrexate. The receptor set was obtained from a male patient between 25 and 39 years old who received an allogeneic stem cell transplant from an unrelated donor, was CMV-positive, and had acute GVHD only. The graft donor may have given rise to some T cells.

The chain recombines TRBV14 with TRBJ1-2; perhaps TRBD1 as D (6 bases). Germline V CDR1 and CDR2: SGHDN, FVKESK. This CDR3 region has 13 residues. V gave up 4 bases and J gave up 6 bases, with 12 bases separating them. The CDR3 here is CASSRNRDNGYTF. The DNA for the CDR3 is TGTGCCAGCAGCCGTAACAGGGATAATGGCTACACCTTC.

The rearrangement joins TRBV7-9 to TRBJ2-6; tentative D call: TRBD1 (6 bases). This CDR3 comprises 16 residues. Trimming shortened V by 4 bases and J by 0 bases, and 10 bases separated the two germline ends. Germline V gives CDR1 SEHNR, CDR2 FQNEAQ (reference sequence). As DNA, the CDR3 is TGTGCCAGCAGCTACACAGGGAACTCTGGGGCCAACGTCCTGACTTTC. Its translation: CASSYTGNSGANVLTF.

CDR3 amino acids: CASSQGGISTDTQYF. As DNA, the CDR3 is TGCGCCAGCAGCCAGGGAGGGATTAGCACAGATACGCAGTATTTT. The chain is built from TRBV4-1 and TRBJ2-3, with 7 bases lining up with TRBD2. Germline lookup yields CDR1 MGHRA and CDR2 YSYEKL. The CDR3 consists of 15 residues. V lost 3 bases and J lost 0; bases outside the gene matches: 3.

The J gene is TRBJ2-5, the V gene TRBV6-1; 7 positions match TRBD1. This CDR3 is built from 15 residues. V trimming: 4 bases; J trimming: 1 base; junction bases outside the gene matches: 6. Germline values: CDR1 MNHNS, CDR2 SASEGT. The CDR3 here is CASSGYRGPQETQYF. CDR3 bases: TGTGCCAGCAGTGGTTACAGGGGTCCCCAAGAGACCCAGTACTTC.

This clone was seen a single time. The chain is built from TRBV7-2 and TRBJ2-7; D ambiguous. This CDR3 comprises 17 residues. Germline values: CDR1 SGHTA, CDR2 FQGNSA. V was pared by 1 base and J by 1 base, with 17 bases between. As DNA, the CDR3 is TGTGCCAGCAGCTTAGGTCGAGTCGGTCTAAATTCCTACGAGCAGTACTTC. Translating it yields CASSLGRVGLNSYEQYF.

The chain carries TRBV5-6 and TRBJ2-7; D gene uncertain. The CDR3 spans 15 residues. Looked up from germline, CDR1 is SGHDT and CDR2 is YYEEEE. The germline V and J ends were trimmed by 4 bases and 7 bases, with 21 bases remaining between them. This CDR3 reads CASSVKTVGWLEQYF. The DNA for the CDR3 is TGTGCCAGCAGCGTGAAGACTGTCGGTTGGTTGGAGCAGTACTTC.

The CDR3 protein is CASIGTGSYEQYF. The CDR3 DNA follows: TGTGCCAGCATAGGGACAGGGTCCTACGAGCAGTACTTC. The chain links TRBV7-6 to TRBJ2-7; 9 nucleotides agree with TRBD1. Trimming took 7 bases from V and 1 from J; bases not matched to a gene: 2. The CDR3 has 13 residues. Germline V lookup: CDR1 SGHVS, CDR2 FNYEAQ.

V is TRBV2 and J is TRBJ1-5; 9 bases map to TRBD1. J was trimmed by 8 bases and V by 7 bases; bases with no gene match: 9. CDR3 size: 14 residues. The germline gives CDR1 SNHLY, CDR2 FYNNEI. CDR3 loop: CASNSGTGREPQHF. CDR3 nucleotides: TGTGCCAGCAACTCCGGGACAGGGAGGGAGCCCCAGCATTTT.

This rearrangement joins TRBV15 to TRBJ1-2; the D is unclear. The CDR3 is 12 amino acids. Germline CDR1 is LNHNV and CDR2 is YYDKDF (reference sequence). The V end lost 0 bases, the J end lost 7 bases, and 6 bases lay between the germline ends. CDR3 sequence (DNA): TGTGCCACCAGCAGAGATTTTCGTGGCTACACCTTC. Its translation is CATSRDFRGYTF.

This chain uses TRBV7-9 with TRBJ1-2; D is perhaps TRBD1 (6 bases). Germline CDR1 reads SEHNR; CDR2 reads FQNEAQ (reference sequence). The CDR3 has 14 amino acids. Between the trimmed V and J ends, which lost 5 bases and 4 bases, there was a span of 14 bases. CDR3 DNA: TGTGCCAGCAGCCCCACGACGGACAGCTATGGCTACACCTTC. Translated: CASSPTTDSYGYTF.

This chain links TRBV20-1 with TRBJ2-7, with TRBD2 identical over 9 bases. Losses at the gene ends were 3 bases for V and 12 bases for J; bases not matched to a gene: 6. The CDR3 loop spans 11 amino acids. Germline loops: CDR1 DFQATT, CDR2 SNEGSKA (reference sequence). CDR3 sequence: CSARFLAGVYF. The DNA for the CDR3 is TGCAGTGCTAGGTTCTTAGCGGGAGTGTACTTC.

This clone showed up just a few times. This chain joins TRBV2 and TRBJ2-1, with 9 bases that match TRBD2. The germline CDR1 and CDR2 sequences are SNHLY and FYNNEI. This CDR3 has 14 residues. V gave up 7 bases and J gave up 4 bases; unmatched junction bases: 5. The CDR3 is CASTRTSDYNEQFF. The CDR3 DNA reads as TGTGCCAGCACCCGGACTAGCGATTACAATGAGCAGTTCTTC.

This chain uses TRBV27 with TRBJ1-2; 11 positions agree with TRBD1. The CDR3 contains 14 residues. The junction had 5 bases not matched to a gene; V was cut back by 4 bases and J by 7 bases. Germline CDR1 is MNHEY and CDR2 is SMNVEV (reference sequence). This CDR3 is CASSSDRGPGGYTF. The CDR3 DNA reads as TGTGCCAGCAGTTCGGACAGGGGGCCGGGTGGCTACACCTTC.

The chain carries TRBV7-9 and TRBJ2-5, with TRBD2 identical over 12 bases. Germline V gene lookup returns CDR1 SEHNR and CDR2 FQNEAQ (reference sequence). The CDR3 has 16 amino acids. Unmatched junction bases numbered 5, after V lost 4 bases and J lost 2 bases. The CDR3 sequence is CASSSSSGGAQETQYF. Here the CDR3 DNA reads TGTGCCAGCAGCTCCTCTAGCGGGGGGGCACAAGAGACCCAGTACTTC.

V and J are TRBV30 and TRBJ2-3, with TRBD2 matching over 9 bases. With V trimmed by 2 bases and J by 6 bases, 6 bases remained unmatched. CDR1 GTSNPN and CDR2 SVGIG come from the germline V gene (reference sequence). This CDR3 region has 14 residues. CDR3 sequence reads: CAWSLAGGFDTQYF. CDR3 DNA sequence: TGTGCCTGGAGTCTGGCGGGAGGGTTTGATACGCAGTATTTT.

This chain joins TRBV19 and TRBJ2-7, with TRBD2 as a possible D gene (5 bases). Trimming took 6 bases from V and 0 from J, leaving 18 bases between them. This CDR3 region has 16 residues. Germline CDR1 reads LNHDA; CDR2 reads SQIVND (reference sequence). In DNA form, the CDR3 reads TGTGCCAGTAGCACCCAATTAGCGATGAGCTCCTACGAGCAGTACTTC. This sequence encodes CASSTQLAMSSYEQYF.

The J gene is TRBJ2-5, the V gene TRBV11-2, with TRBD2 identical over 11 bases. The junction had 2 bases not matched to a gene; V was cut back by 4 bases and J by 4 bases. Germline lookup yields CDR1 SGHAT and CDR2 FQNNGV. The CDR3 extends over 14 amino acids. The CDR3 protein is CASSSLAGGETQYF. The CDR3 bases are TGTGCCAGCAGCTCCCTAGCGGGGGGAGAGACCCAGTACTTC.

This clone was detected only once. The V and J genes are TRBV6-6 and TRBJ1-1; TRBD1 agrees at 9 bases. CDR1 and CDR2 (germline): MNHNY, SVGAGI (reference sequence). With 7 bases clipped from V and 5 bases from J, the junction kept 8 bases outside the gene matches. CDR3 length: 14 amino acids. CDR3 DNA sequence: TGTGCCAGCATTACCACAGGGGGCAAAACTGAAGCTTTCTTT. As protein: CASITTGGKTEAFF.

V is TRBV6-1 and J is TRBJ1-1; D is possibly TRBD1 (6 bases). Germline V lookup: CDR1 MNHNS, CDR2 SASEGT. V shed 0 bases and J shed 10 bases, with 12 bases lying between them. The CDR3 covers 13 residues. CDR3 in DNA: TGTGCCAGCAGTGAAGCGACAGGTCTGGGAGCTTTCTTT. It codes for CASSEATGLGAFF.

The chain recombines TRBV6-6 with TRBJ2-2, with no clear D. Germline V lookup: CDR1 MNHNY, CDR2 SVGAGI (reference sequence). The ends were cut back, 6 bases at V and 6 bases at J, with 8 bases in the middle. The CDR3 loop spans 12 amino acids. CDR3 nucleotide sequence: TGTGCCAGCAGCCCCGGTTCCGGGGAGCTGTTTTTT. It codes for CASSPGSGELFF.